This TCR beta chain appears in the sequencing data of a study of T cell responses to AZD1222 COVID-19 vaccine (dated by TCRdb to the early 2020s). Some background on the complete study: AZD1222 recipients given second doses at about 4 weeks or at about 12 weeks were pooled, since spike-specific TCR depth and breadth were not found to differ between the two schedules. TCR sequencing was performed for more than 230 trial participants, of whom some 200 were given two doses of AZD1222 and 26 were given two doses of MenACWY control vaccine. Trial participants were enrolled by age into 18-55, 56-69 and 70-plus year subgroups, with approximately 150, 30 and 60 TCR-sequenced participants respectively. Here is what the overall study found, with its caveats: Participants were mostly white British and included more females than males, and it was suggested by the authors that clonal diversity may have been underestimated. The 56-69-year group was small, and its depth increase did not reach significance, likely because of low power. Conclusions about previously exposed vaccinees are limited because only a handful of AZD1222 recipients were SARS-CoV-2 seropositive at baseline. Reportedly, close to half of the unique spike-specific TCRs recognized epitopes lying outside the regions that are mutated in the B.1.351 and B.1.1.7 variants. CD4 TCRs associated with the vaccine covered the entire spike protein, and the dominant responses were in regions 160-218 and 743-854. Because no day 14 peak-response samples were available, the repertoires could be characterized only after the peak T cell response. After two AZD1222 doses, both the breadth and the depth of spike-specific TCRs were significantly higher than at day 0 and than in MenACWY recipients.

This clone was recorded a few times. Its binding antigen is unknown. No base quality information exists; no much larger clone differs at one position. The CDR3 regions of human TCRbeta chains were subjected to immunosequencing. Turning to the authors' computational methods: Repertoire TCRs were checked for matches against a reference library of SARS-CoV-2-specific TCRs that had been generated using the MIRA antigen-specificity platform. Breadth was defined as the fraction of unique TCRs that were SARS-CoV-2-associated. Depth was defined as the fraction of total T cells that were SARS-CoV-2-associated. Using the MIRA data, each spike-specific TCR was assigned both to the spike region to which the TCR was reactive and to a CD4 or CD8 class. Log10-transformed breadth and depth values were compared by one-way ANOVA with Sidak's multiple comparisons tests. Imported from immuneACCESS, the table was reduced by TCRdb to in-frame sequences with V and J called. These copies leave out some clones; in studies compared against another copy, an unresolved V gene accounts for under half, and the cause of the remainder is not known. That table supplies the V and J calls and clone size; D and trimming were determined from the DNA. For this sample there are around 130,000 clones; 94% appear just once. Clones ranked in the top ten supply 6.6% of the sample.

The CDR3 contains 13 residues, cysteine and phenylalanine counted. The CDR3 DNA has 39 bases and is translated from base 1. Based on the germline V gene, the CDR1 and CDR2 sequences are WSHSY and SAAADI. Trimming removed 4 bases from V and 2 bases from J, leaving 8 bases between the germline ends. In the paper's terms, the time point label means: baseline before first vaccination. The vaccinee samples were drawn from two UK trials, COV001 and COV002, one of which was a single-blind randomized controlled phase 2/3 trial testing AZD1222 (ChAdOx1 nCoV-19) in healthy adults. For TCRbeta chain sequencing, PBMC samples were collected from trial participants at day 0 and at day 28 after the second dose.

The starting material was peripheral blood, obtained on day 0 of AZD1222 vaccination. The V gene is TRBV10-2 and the J gene is TRBJ1-1; no D gene can be assigned with confidence. The clonotype originates from an adult in good health. The CDR3 reads as follows: CASSASENTEAFF. The bases are TGCGCCAGCAGTGCATCAGAAAACACTGAAGCTTTCTTT.